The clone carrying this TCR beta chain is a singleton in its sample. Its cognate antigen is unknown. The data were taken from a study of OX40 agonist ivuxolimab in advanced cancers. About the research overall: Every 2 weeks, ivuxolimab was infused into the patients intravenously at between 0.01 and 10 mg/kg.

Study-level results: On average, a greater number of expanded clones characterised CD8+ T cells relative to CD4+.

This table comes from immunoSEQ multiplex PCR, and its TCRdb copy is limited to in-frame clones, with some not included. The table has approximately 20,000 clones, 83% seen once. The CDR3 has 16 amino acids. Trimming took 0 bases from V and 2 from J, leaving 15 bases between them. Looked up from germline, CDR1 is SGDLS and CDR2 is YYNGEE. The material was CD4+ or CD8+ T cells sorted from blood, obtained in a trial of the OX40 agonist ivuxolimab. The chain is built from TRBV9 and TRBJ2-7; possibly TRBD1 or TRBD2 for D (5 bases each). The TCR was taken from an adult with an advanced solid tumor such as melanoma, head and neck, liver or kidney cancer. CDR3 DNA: TGTGCCAGCAGCGTAGGAGGGACGCCCAACCCCTACGAGCAGTACTTC. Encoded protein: CASSVGGTPNPYEQYF.